A selection of T cell receptor beta chains follows, all from one sample in a study of cytomegalovirus exposure and HLA in healthy donors. Repertoires were generated with immunoSEQ multiplex PCR, while TCRdb's copy carries only in-frame clones and drops some. Of about 110,000 clones in the sample, roughly 84% were seen once. The sequencing sample was made of PBMCs. The receptors were gathered from a man younger than 45 in good health and CMV-seropositive. CDR3s include the opening cysteine and the closing phenylalanine or tryptophan. A D gene is named only where the DNA matches it firmly. Size tells how often a clone was seen (once, few, many) or the class of an expanded clone, and some rows leave it out.

j_call: TRBJ1-2; v_call: TRBV5-1; d_call: TRBD1; clone_size: NA; cdr3_nt: TGCGCCAGCAGTCCTGGGACAGGGGGCGGTGGCTACACCTTC; cdr3_aa: CASSPGTGGGGYTF
j_call: TRBJ2-4; v_call: TRBV30; d_call: TRBD2; clone_size: few; cdr3_nt: TGTGCCTGGAGTGTATCGGCGGGGGGCCGGACCAAAAACATTCAGTACTTC; cdr3_aa: CAWSVSAGGRTKNIQYF
j_call: TRBJ1-6; v_call: TRBV4-2; d_call: TRBD1; clone_size: NA; cdr3_nt: TGTGCCAGCAGCCAACGTAACAGGGGAAATTCACCCCTCCACTTT; cdr3_aa: CASSQRNRGNSPLHF
j_call: TRBJ2-7; v_call: TRBV29-1; d_call: TRBD1; clone_size: NA; cdr3_nt: TGCAGCGTTGAGGTTGGGACAGGGACCTACGAGCAGTACTTC; cdr3_aa: CSVEVGTGTYEQYF
j_call: TRBJ2-7; v_call: TRBV7-2; d_call: NA; clone_size: NA; cdr3_nt: TGTGCCAGCAGCTTCGGGGTCGGGGACGAGCAGTACTTC; cdr3_aa: CASSFGVGDEQYF
j_call: TRBJ2-7; v_call: TRBV29-1; d_call: NA; clone_size: NA; cdr3_nt: TGCAGCGTTGGGTTTCAGCAGGGTGAGGAGCAGTACTTC; cdr3_aa: CSVGFQQGEEQYF
j_call: TRBJ2-5; v_call: TRBV7-9; d_call: TRBD2; clone_size: NA; cdr3_nt: TGTTCCAGCAGCTCTAGCGGGGGGGCCCAAGAGACCCAGTACTTC; cdr3_aa: CSSSSSGGAQETQYF
j_call: TRBJ2-5; v_call: TRBV19; d_call: NA; clone_size: NA; cdr3_nt: TGTGCCAGTAGTGGTAGTGAGACCCAGTACTTC; cdr3_aa: CASSGSETQYF
j_call: TRBJ2-2; v_call: TRBV18; d_call: NA; clone_size: few; cdr3_nt: TGTGCCAGCTCACCACGGGAGTTCACCGGGGAGCTGTTTTTT; cdr3_aa: CASSPREFTGELFF
j_call: TRBJ2-7; v_call: TRBV27; d_call: TRBD1; clone_size: NA; cdr3_nt: TGTGCCAGCAGTTCCCCCACGGGGAGGGGACAGGGCTACGAGCAGTACTTC; cdr3_aa: CASSSPTGRGQGYEQYF
j_call: TRBJ2-3; v_call: TRBV10-3; d_call: TRBD1; clone_size: NA; cdr3_nt: TGTGCCATCAGAAGGACAGGGTTAGGAGATACGCAGTATTTT; cdr3_aa: CAIRRTGLGDTQYF
j_call: TRBJ2-7; v_call: TRBV14; d_call: TRBD1; clone_size: NA; cdr3_nt: TGTGCCAGCAGCCACGGGACAGGGACCTACGAGCAGTACTTC; cdr3_aa: CASSHGTGTYEQYF
j_call: TRBJ2-2; v_call: TRBV5-6; d_call: NA; clone_size: few; cdr3_nt: TGTGCCAGCAGCTTGGTGGGGCCCGGGGAGCTGTTTTTT; cdr3_aa: CASSLVGPGELFF
j_call: TRBJ2-5; v_call: TRBV30; d_call: NA; clone_size: NA; cdr3_nt: TGTGCCTGGGGGGGCCGCAGGGGTTCGCAAGAGACCCAGTACTTC; cdr3_aa: CAWGGRRGSQETQYF
j_call: TRBJ2-2; v_call: TRBV7-9; d_call: TRBD2; clone_size: NA; cdr3_nt: TGTGCCAGCAGCCTCCCGACTAGCGGGGGGTCCCGGGAGCTGTTTTTT; cdr3_aa: CASSLPTSGGSRELFF
j_call: TRBJ2-3; v_call: TRBV5-1; d_call: NA; clone_size: NA; cdr3_nt: TGCGCCAGCAGCTTGTTATCTCTCACAGATACGCAGTATTTT; cdr3_aa: CASSLLSLTDTQYF
j_call: TRBJ2-1; v_call: TRBV6-1; d_call: NA; clone_size: NA; cdr3_nt: TGTGCCAGCAGTGCCCAGAGGGGGGGATACAATGAGCAGTTCTTC; cdr3_aa: CASSAQRGGYNEQFF
j_call: TRBJ1-1; v_call: TRBV25-1; d_call: NA; clone_size: few; cdr3_nt: TGTGCCAGCAGCCAACGAGCTGCAGGGGACGGGTTGGGCACTGAAGCTTTCTTT; cdr3_aa: CASSQRAAGDGLGTEAFF
j_call: TRBJ2-4; v_call: TRBV4-1; d_call: NA; clone_size: NA; cdr3_nt: TGCGCCAGCAGCTCAAGACTAGTTGCCAAAAACATTCAGTACTTC; cdr3_aa: CASSSRLVAKNIQYF
j_call: TRBJ1-1; v_call: TRBV6-1; d_call: TRBD1; clone_size: NA; cdr3_nt: TGTGCCAGCAGTGAAGGGGCAGGGGGCACCGCGAACACTGAAGCTTTCTTT; cdr3_aa: CASSEGAGGTANTEAFF
j_call: TRBJ2-3; v_call: TRBV9; d_call: NA; clone_size: NA; cdr3_nt: TGTGCCAGCAGCGCTACTAGCCTCACAGATACGCAGTATTTT; cdr3_aa: CASSATSLTDTQYF
j_call: TRBJ1-4; v_call: TRBV7-9; d_call: TRBD1; clone_size: NA; cdr3_nt: TGTGCCAGCAGCCCAGACAGGGGCTTCAATGAAAAACTGTTTTTT; cdr3_aa: CASSPDRGFNEKLFF
j_call: TRBJ2-7; v_call: TRBV15; d_call: TRBD1; clone_size: NA; cdr3_nt: TGTGCCGTACAGGGGCAATACGAGCAGTACTTC; cdr3_aa: CAVQGQYEQYF
j_call: TRBJ1-2; v_call: TRBV6-6; d_call: NA; clone_size: NA; cdr3_nt: TGTGCCAGCAGTAATGGGGTACAGGGAGCTAACTATGGCTACACCTTC; cdr3_aa: CASSNGVQGANYGYTF
j_call: TRBJ2-3; v_call: TRBV4-1; d_call: NA; clone_size: NA; cdr3_nt: TGCGCCAGCAGCCAAGCTCCGACCAGGGGAACTAGCACAGATACGCAGTATTTT; cdr3_aa: CASSQAPTRGTSTDTQYF
j_call: TRBJ2-7; v_call: TRBV10-2; d_call: TRBD1; clone_size: NA; cdr3_nt: TGCGCCAGCAGTGGGACAGGTAATTCCTACGAGCAGTACTTC; cdr3_aa: CASSGTGNSYEQYF
j_call: TRBJ2-1; v_call: TRBV5-1; d_call: NA; clone_size: NA; cdr3_nt: TGCGCCAGCAGCTTGGTTCCTGAGGCAAACAATGAGCAGTTCTTC; cdr3_aa: CASSLVPEANNEQFF
j_call: TRBJ2-3; v_call: TRBV7-9; d_call: TRBD2; clone_size: NA; cdr3_nt: TGTGCCAGCAGCGAAGCGGGGGGTCACACAGATACGCAGTATTTT; cdr3_aa: CASSEAGGHTDTQYF
j_call: TRBJ1-1; v_call: TRBV4-1; d_call: NA; clone_size: NA; cdr3_nt: TGCGCCAGCAGCCAAGGCGGTGAAGCTTTCTTT; cdr3_aa: CASSQGGEAFF
j_call: TRBJ1-1; v_call: TRBV6-6; d_call: TRBD1; clone_size: NA; cdr3_nt: TGTGCCAGCTCGAACCTACAGGGGTCGTGGGCTGAAGCTTTCTTT; cdr3_aa: CASSNLQGSWAEAFF
j_call: TRBJ2-3; v_call: TRBV2; d_call: NA; clone_size: few; cdr3_nt: TGTGCCAGCAAGGTGACAGCTAGCACAGATACGCAGTATTTT; cdr3_aa: CASKVTASTDTQYF
j_call: TRBJ1-5; v_call: TRBV19; d_call: NA; clone_size: NA; cdr3_nt: TGTGCCAGTTCCTCGGGTTGGAGTTCCAATCAGCCCCAGCATTTT; cdr3_aa: CASSSGWSSNQPQHF
j_call: TRBJ2-3; v_call: TRBV25-1; d_call: TRBD2; clone_size: NA; cdr3_nt: TGTGCCAGCAGTGCACCGGATCGGGGGGGAGGAGATACGCAGTATTTT; cdr3_aa: CASSAPDRGGGDTQYF
j_call: TRBJ2-7; v_call: TRBV11-3; d_call: TRBD1; clone_size: NA; cdr3_nt: TGTGCCAGCAGCTTAGGAGGCTGGGACAGGGGCTCCTACGAGCAGTACTTC; cdr3_aa: CASSLGGWDRGSYEQYF
j_call: TRBJ2-2; v_call: TRBV10-3; d_call: TRBD2; clone_size: NA; cdr3_nt: TGTGCCATCAGCTCCCTAGCGGGGGTATTGGCCGGGGAGCTGTTTTTT; cdr3_aa: CAISSLAGVLAGELFF
j_call: TRBJ2-3; v_call: TRBV2; d_call: NA; clone_size: NA; cdr3_nt: TGTGCCAGCCGTATTATCGCGCAGTATTTT; cdr3_aa: CASRIIAQYF
j_call: TRBJ2-3; v_call: TRBV30; d_call: TRBD2; clone_size: NA; cdr3_nt: TGTGCCTGGAGTGGACTAGCGGGGACCACAGATACGCAGTATTTT; cdr3_aa: CAWSGLAGTTDTQYF